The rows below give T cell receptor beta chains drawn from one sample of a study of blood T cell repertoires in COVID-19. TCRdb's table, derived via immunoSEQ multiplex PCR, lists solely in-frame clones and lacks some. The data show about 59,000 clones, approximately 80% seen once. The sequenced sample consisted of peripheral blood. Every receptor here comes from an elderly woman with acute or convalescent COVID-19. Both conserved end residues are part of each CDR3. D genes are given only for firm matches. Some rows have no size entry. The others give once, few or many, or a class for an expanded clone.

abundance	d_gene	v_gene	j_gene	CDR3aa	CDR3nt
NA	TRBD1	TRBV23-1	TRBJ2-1	CASTDREKVSYNEQFF	TGCGCCAGCACTGACAGGGAAAAAGTCTCCTACAATGAGCAGTTCTTC
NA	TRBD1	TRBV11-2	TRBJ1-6	CASSPQGLQTSPLHF	TGTGCCAGCAGCCCACAGGGGCTTCAGACTTCACCCCTCCACTTT
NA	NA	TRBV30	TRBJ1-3	CAWTRGEGVGNTIYF	TGTGCCTGGACCCGGGGGGAGGGCGTCGGAAACACCATATATTTT
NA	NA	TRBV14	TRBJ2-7	CASSQGAATLYEQYF	TGTGCCAGCAGCCAAGGGGCAGCCACCCTTTACGAGCAGTACTTC
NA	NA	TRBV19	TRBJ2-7	CASSLVSRFGEQYF	TGTGCCAGTAGCCTCGTGAGTCGCTTCGGGGAGCAGTACTTC
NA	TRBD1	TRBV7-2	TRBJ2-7	CASSLEATGNEQYF	TGTGCCAGCAGCTTAGAAGCGACAGGGAACGAGCAGTACTTC
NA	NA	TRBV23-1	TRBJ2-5	CASSQSNFRGQETQYF	TGCGCCAGCAGTCAATCGAATTTCAGGGGCCAAGAGACCCAGTACTTC
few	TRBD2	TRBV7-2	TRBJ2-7	CASSMGLLYYEQYF	TGTGCCAGCAGCATGGGACTACTATACTACGAGCAGTACTTC
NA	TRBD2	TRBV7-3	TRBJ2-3	CASSSGLAGLTDTQYF	TGTGCCAGCAGCTCGGGACTAGCGGGACTTACAGATACGCAGTATTTT
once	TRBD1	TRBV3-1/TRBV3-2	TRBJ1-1	CASSLQTGVNTEAFF	TGTGCCAGCAGCCTCCAGACAGGGGTGAACACTGAAGCTTTCTTT
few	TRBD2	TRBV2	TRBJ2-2	CASSDLLGLAGGTGELFF	TGTGCCAGCAGTGACCTCCTCGGACTAGCGGGGGGCACCGGGGAGCTGTTTTTT
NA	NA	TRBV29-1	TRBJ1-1	CSARGGQNTEAFF	TGCAGCGCCCGCGGGGGACAGAACACTGAAGCTTTCTTT
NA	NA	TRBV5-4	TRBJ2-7	CASSLAASTGYEQYF	TGTGCCAGCAGCTTGGCCGCGTCCACGGGTTACGAGCAGTACTTC
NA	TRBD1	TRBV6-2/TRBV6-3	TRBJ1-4	CASSHRTGNRGKLFF	TGTGCCAGCAGTCACAGGACAGGGAATCGTGGAAAACTGTTTTTT
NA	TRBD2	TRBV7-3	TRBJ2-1	CASSPSTSGSGEQFF	TGTGCCAGCAGCCCCTCAACTAGCGGGAGTGGTGAGCAGTTCTTC
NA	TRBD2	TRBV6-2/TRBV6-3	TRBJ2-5	CASSYAVSGRETQYF	TGTGCCAGCAGTTATGCAGTTAGCGGGAGGGAGACCCAGTACTTC
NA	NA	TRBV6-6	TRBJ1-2	CASRPRTADGYTF	TGTGCCAGCAGACCAAGGACAGCCGATGGCTACACCTTC
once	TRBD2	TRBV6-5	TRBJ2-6	CAGSSGGSGANVLTF	TGTGCCGGATCTTCGGGGGGCTCTGGGGCCAACGTCCTGACTTTC
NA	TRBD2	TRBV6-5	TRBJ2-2	CASSYGEGFAGELFF	TGTGCCAGCAGTTACGGGGAGGGTTTCGCCGGGGAGCTGTTTTTT
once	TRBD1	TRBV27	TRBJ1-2	CASSSKQGSILGYTF	TGTGCCAGCAGTTCCAAACAGGGGTCGATTCTTGGCTACACCTTC
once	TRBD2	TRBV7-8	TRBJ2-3	CASSSRTSGTTDTQYF	TGTGCCAGCAGCTCGAGGACTAGCGGGACCACAGATACGCAGTATTTT
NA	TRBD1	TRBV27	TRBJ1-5	CASSFQGVNQPQHF	TGTGCCAGCAGTTTCCAGGGGGTTAATCAGCCCCAGCATTTT
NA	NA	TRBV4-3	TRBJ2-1	CASSQDPASFYEQFF	TGCGCCAGCAGCCAAGATCCCGCTAGCTTTTATGAGCAGTTCTTC
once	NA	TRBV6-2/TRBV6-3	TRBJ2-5	CASSYVGPGETQYF	TGTGCCAGCAGTTACGTAGGGCCGGGGGAGACCCAGTACTTC